What follows are 5 T cell receptor beta chains derived from one specimen sequenced in a study of shared clonotypes between healthy human individuals. Assay used: immunoSEQ multiplex PCR; TCRdb lists only in-frame clones, some missing. This table has hundreds of thousands of clones, roughly 77% appearing once. Sequencing was carried out using PBMCs. The receptors derive from a woman aged 40 to 50 in good health. Some clones in this sample may be carry-over from other donors' samples.

This chain connects TRBV28 to TRBJ2-5, with a possible D match to TRBD1 (5 bases). The tail of the sequence fits TRBJ2-7 better, so the J call may be wrong. Germline V gene lookup returns CDR1 MDHEN and CDR2 SYDVKM. This CDR3 spans 16 amino acids. CDR3: CASSPRDAFTGYEQYF. DNA for the CDR3: TGTGCCAGCAGTCCCAGGGATGCTTTCACCGGGTACGAGCAGTACTTC.

The chain combines TRBV6-6 with TRBJ1-5; D might be TRBD1 (6 bases). The V gene lost 1 base and the J gene lost 5 bases, with 15 bases spanning the gap. This CDR3 has 16 amino acids. The germline V gene has CDR1 MNHNY and CDR2 SVGAGI (reference sequence). CDR3 nucleotides: TGTGCCAGCAGTTACTTCCCACGGACAGCCGATCAGCCCCAGCATTTT. Amino acid sequence: CASSYFPRTADQPQHF.

The genes are TRBV11-2 and TRBJ2-3; D unclear. This CDR3 region has 14 residues. With 2 bases removed from V and 3 bases from J, the gap between germline ends came to 9 bases. Germline CDR1 SGHAT, CDR2 FQNNGV. The CDR3 is CASSLFSATDTQYF. The CDR3 DNA is TGTGCCAGCAGCTTATTTTCTGCGACAGATACGCAGTATTTT.

V is TRBV6-1 and J is TRBJ1-2; TRBD1 matches at 8 bases. Germline-derived CDR1 and CDR2 are MNHNS and SASEGT. V was pared by 3 bases and J by 3 bases, with 6 bases of the junction left unmatched. This CDR3 spans 15 amino acids. CDR3 amino acids: CASSEDRQGHYGYTF. The CDR3 region has the DNA TGTGCCAGCAGTGAGGACCGACAGGGGCACTATGGCTACACCTTC.

The chain employs TRBV5-1 and TRBJ2-2; D is perhaps TRBD2 (5 bases). The CDR3 is 14 residues long. Deletions cut 0 bases from V and 6 bases from J, with 9 bases between. Germline V gene lookup returns CDR1 SGHRS and CDR2 YFSETQ. Here the CDR3 reads CASSLVLGAGELFF. The CDR3 DNA is TGCGCCAGCAGCTTGGTACTAGGCGCCGGGGAGCTGTTTTTT.